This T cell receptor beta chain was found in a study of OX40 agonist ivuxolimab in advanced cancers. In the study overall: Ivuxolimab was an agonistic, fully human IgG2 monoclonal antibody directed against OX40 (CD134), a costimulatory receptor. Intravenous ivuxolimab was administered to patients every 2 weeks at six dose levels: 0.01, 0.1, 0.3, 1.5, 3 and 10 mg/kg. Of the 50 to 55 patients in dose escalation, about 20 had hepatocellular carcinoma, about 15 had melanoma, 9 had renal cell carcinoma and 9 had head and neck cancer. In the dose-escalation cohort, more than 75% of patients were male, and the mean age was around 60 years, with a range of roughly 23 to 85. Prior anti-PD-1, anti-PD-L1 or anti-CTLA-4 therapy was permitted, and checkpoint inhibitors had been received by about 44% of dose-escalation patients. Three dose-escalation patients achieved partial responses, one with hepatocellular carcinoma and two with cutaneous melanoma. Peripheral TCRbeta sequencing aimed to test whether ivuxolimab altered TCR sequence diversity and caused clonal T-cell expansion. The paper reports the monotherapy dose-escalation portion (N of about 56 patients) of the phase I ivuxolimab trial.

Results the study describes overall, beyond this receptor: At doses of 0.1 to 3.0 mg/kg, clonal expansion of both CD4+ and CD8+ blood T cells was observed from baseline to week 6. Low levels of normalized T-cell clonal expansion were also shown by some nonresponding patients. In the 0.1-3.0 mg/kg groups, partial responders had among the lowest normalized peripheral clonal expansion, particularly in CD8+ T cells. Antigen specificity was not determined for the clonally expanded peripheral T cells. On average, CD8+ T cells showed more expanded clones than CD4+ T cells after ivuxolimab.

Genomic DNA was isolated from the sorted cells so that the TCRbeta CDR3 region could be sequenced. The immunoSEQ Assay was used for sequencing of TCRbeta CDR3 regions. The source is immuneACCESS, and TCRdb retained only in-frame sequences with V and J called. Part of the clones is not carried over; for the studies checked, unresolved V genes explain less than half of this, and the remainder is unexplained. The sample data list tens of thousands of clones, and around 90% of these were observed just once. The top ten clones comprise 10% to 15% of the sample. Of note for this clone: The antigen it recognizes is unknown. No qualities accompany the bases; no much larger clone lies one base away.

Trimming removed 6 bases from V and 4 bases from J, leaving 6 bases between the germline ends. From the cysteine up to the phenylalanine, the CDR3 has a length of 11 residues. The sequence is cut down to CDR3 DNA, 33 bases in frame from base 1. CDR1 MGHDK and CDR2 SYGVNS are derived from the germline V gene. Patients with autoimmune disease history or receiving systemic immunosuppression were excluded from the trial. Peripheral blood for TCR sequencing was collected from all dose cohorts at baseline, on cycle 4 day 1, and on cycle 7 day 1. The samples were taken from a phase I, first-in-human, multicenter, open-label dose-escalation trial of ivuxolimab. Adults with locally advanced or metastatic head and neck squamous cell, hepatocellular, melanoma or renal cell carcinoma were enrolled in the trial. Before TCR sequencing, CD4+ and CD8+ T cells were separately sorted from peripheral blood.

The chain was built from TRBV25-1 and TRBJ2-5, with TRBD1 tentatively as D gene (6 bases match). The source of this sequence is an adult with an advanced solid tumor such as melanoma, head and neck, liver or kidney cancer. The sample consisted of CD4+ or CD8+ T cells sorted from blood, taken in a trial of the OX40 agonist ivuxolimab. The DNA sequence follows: TGTGCCAGCAGCAGGGGAGAGACCCAGTACTTC. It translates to CASSRGETQYF.